Below, one TCR beta chain is given with its context. Antigen unknown. Repeated repertoire sampling spanned the course of chemoradiotherapy. This table comes from immunoSEQ multiplex PCR, and its TCRdb copy is limited to in-frame clones, with some not included. Of 3,200 or so clones detected, more than 80% appear once; the ten largest clones hold 3% to 3.5%. The record originates from a study of chemoradiotherapy in HPV16-positive cancers. Study in general: A couple of HPV16-positive patients' cells yielded candidate HPV-specific clones and common motifs. Study-level points and caveats: During treatment, candidate HPV-specific clones and E7-related motifs expanded in tumor. HPV-responsive T-cell expansion during chemoradiotherapy was linked to improved recurrence-free survival in HPV16-positive patients.

Germline CDR1 and CDR2: LGHNA and YNFKEQ. Trimming left V 1 base short and J 2 bases short, with 13 bases between. CDR3 length equals 16 residues. Material: tumor tissue, obtained from a patient who underwent chemoradiotherapy. This clonotype originated in a human donor with HPV-associated anogenital cancer. The V gene is TRBV4-2, the J gene TRBJ2-3, with TRBD2 as a possible D gene (6 bases). CDR3 region: CASSQALGGDTDTQYF. The CDR3 DNA follows: TGTGCCAGCAGCCAAGCCCTTGGAGGGGACACAGATACGCAGTATTTT.